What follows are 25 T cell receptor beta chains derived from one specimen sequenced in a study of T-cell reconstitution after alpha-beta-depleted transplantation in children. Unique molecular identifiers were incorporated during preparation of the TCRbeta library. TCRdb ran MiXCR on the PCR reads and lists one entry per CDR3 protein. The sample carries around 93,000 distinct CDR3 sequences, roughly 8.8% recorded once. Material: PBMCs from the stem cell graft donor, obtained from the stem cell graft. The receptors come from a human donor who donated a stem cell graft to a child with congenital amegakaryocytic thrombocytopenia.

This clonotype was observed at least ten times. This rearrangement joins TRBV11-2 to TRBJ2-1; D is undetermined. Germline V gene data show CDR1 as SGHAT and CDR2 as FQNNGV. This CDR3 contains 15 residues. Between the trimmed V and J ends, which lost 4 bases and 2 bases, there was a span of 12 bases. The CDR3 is CASSSRVATYNEQFF. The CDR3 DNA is TGTGCCAGCAGCTCCCGGGTAGCCACCTACAATGAGCAGTTCTTC.

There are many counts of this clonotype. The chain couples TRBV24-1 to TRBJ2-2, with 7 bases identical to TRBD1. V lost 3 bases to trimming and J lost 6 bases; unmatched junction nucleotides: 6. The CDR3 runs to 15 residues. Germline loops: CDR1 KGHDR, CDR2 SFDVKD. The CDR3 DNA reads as TGTGCCACCAGTGATCCGACAGGGTATTCCGGGGAGCTGTTTTTT. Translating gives CATSDPTGYSGELFF.

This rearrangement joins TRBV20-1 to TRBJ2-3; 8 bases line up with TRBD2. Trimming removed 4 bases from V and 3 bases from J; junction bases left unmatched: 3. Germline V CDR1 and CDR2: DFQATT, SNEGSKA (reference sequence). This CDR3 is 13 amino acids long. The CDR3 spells CSATPGGTDTQYF. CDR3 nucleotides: TGCAGTGCTACCCCGGGAGGGACAGATACGCAGTATTTT.

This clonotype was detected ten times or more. CDR3 sequence: CATSEPPGTGSTGANVLTF. CDR3 DNA sequence: TGTGCCACCAGTGAGCCTCCCGGGACGGGATCTACTGGGGCCAACGTCCTGACTTTC. This chain uses TRBV24-1 with TRBJ2-6, with D perhaps TRBD1 or TRBD2 (5 bases each). Germline-derived CDR1 and CDR2 are KGHDR and SFDVKD. Trimming pared 4 bases from V and 2 bases from J, leaving 20 bases between. The CDR3 has 19 residues.

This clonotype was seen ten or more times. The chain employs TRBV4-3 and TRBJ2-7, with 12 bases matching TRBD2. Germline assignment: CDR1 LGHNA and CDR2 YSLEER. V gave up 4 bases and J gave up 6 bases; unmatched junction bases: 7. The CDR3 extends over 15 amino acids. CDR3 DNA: TGCGCCAGCAGCCTACGACTAGCGGGAGTTTCCGAGCAGTACTTC. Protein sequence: CASSLRLAGVSEQYF.

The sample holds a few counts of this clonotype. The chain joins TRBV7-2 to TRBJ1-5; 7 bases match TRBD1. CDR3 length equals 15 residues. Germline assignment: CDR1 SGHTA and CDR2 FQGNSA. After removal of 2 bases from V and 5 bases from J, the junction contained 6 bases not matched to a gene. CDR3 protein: CASSLRTGHDQPQHF. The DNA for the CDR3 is TGTGCCAGCAGCTTAAGGACAGGCCACGATCAGCCCCAGCATTTT.

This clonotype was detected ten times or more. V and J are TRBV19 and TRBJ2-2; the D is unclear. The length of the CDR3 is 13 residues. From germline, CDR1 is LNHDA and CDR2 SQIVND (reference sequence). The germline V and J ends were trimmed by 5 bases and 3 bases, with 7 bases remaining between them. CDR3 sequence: CASSLGHTGELFF. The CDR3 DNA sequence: TGTGCCAGTAGTCTGGGTCACACCGGGGAGCTGTTTTTT.

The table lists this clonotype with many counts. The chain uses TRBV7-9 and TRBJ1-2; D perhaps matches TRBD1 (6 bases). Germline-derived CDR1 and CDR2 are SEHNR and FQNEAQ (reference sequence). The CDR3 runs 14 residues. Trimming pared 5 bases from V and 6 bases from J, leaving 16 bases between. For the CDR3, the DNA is TGTGCCAGCAGCCTTCTGGGGACAAGAGATGGCTACACCTTC. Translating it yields CASSLLGTRDGYTF.

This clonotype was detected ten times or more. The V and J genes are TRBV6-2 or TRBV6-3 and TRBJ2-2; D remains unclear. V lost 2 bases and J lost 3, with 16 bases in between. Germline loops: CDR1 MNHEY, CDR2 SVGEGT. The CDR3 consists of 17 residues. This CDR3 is CASSYPLGQRDTGELFF. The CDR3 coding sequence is TGTGCCAGCAGTTACCCCTTGGGCCAAAGGGACACCGGGGAGCTGTTTTTT.

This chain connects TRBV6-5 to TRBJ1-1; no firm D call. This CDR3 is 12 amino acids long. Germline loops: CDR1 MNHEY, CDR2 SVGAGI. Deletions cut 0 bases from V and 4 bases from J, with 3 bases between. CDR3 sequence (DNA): TGTGCCAGCAGTTACTCAAGCACTGAAGCTTTCTTT. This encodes CASSYSSTEAFF.

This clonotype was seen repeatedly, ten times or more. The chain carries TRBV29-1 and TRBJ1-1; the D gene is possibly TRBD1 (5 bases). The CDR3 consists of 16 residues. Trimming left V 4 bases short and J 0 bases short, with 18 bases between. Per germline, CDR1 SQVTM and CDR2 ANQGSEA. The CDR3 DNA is TGCAGCGTTGGGGCGGAGGGGACGTCCATGAACACTGAAGCTTTCTTT. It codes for CSVGAEGTSMNTEAFF. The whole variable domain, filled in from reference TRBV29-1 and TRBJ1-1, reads SAVISQKPSRDICQRGTSLTIQCQVDSQVTMMFWYRQQPGQSLTLIATANQGSEATYESGFVIDKFPISRPNLTFSTLTVSNMSPEDSSIYLCSVGAEGTSMNTEAFFGQGTRLTVV.

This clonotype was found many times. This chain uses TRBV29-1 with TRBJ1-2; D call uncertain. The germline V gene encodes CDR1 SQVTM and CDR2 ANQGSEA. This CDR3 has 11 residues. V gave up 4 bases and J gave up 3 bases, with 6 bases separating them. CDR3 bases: TGCAGCGTTGCCGGGGACTATGGCTACACCTTC. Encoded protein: CSVAGDYGYTF.

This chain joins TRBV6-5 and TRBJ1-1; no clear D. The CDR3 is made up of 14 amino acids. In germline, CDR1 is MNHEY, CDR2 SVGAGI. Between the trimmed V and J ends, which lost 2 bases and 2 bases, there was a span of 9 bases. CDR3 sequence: CASSYQGGNTEAFF. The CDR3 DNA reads TGTGCCAGCAGTTACCAAGGCGGAAACACTGAAGCTTTCTTT.

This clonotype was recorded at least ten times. CDR3 DNA sequence: TGTGCCAGCAGTGGGACTAGCGGGGGGCCCGGGGAGCTGTTTTTT. Translating it yields CASSGTSGGPGELFF. The chain is built from TRBV28 and TRBJ2-2; 15 bases fit TRBD2. The CDR3 runs to 15 residues. CDR1 and CDR2 from the germline V gene are MDHEN and SYDVKM. The V and J ends lost 5 bases and 6 bases, in that order; junction bases with no gene match: 1.

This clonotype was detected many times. CDR3 nucleotides: TGTGCCAGCAGCTTGGCGGTCGTAGATACGCAGTATTTT. It encodes CASSLAVVDTQYF. The J gene is TRBJ2-3, the V gene TRBV5-5; no clear D gene. Trimming cost V 0 bases and J 5 bases, with 7 bases left between them. The CDR3 totals 13 residues. Germline V gene lookup returns CDR1 SGHKS and CDR2 YYEKEE (reference sequence).

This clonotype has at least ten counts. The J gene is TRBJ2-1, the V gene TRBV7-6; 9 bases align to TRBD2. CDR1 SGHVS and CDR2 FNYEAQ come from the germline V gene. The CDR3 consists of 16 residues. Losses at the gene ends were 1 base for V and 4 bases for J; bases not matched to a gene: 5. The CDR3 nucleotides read TGTGCCAGCAGCTTAGAAGCGGGGGGCACTTACAATGAGCAGTTCTTC. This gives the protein CASSLEAGGTYNEQFF.

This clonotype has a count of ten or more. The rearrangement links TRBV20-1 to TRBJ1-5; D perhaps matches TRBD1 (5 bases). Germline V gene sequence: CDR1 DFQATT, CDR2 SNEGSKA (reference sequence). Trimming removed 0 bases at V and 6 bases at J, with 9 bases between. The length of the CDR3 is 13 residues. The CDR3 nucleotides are TGCAGTGCTAGAGACCGCACAGGTCAGCCCCAGCATTTT. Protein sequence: CSARDRTGQPQHF.

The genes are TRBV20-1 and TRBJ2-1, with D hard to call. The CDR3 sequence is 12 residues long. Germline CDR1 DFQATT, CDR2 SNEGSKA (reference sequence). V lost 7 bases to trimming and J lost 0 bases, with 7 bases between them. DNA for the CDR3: TGCAGTGGGCGGTACTCCTACAATGAGCAGTTCTTC. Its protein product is CSGRYSYNEQFF.

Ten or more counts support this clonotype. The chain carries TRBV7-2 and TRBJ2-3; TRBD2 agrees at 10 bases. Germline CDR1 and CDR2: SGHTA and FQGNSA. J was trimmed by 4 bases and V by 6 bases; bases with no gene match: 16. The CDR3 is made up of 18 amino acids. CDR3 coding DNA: TGTGCCAGCAGTCTACGGCGCAGGGTACTAGCGGGGTCAGATACGCAGTATTTT. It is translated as CASSLRRRVLAGSDTQYF.

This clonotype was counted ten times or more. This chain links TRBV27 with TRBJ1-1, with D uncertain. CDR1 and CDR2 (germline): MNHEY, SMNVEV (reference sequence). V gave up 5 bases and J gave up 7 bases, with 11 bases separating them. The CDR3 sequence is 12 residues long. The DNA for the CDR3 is TGTGCCAGCAGTATCGGAAGTGGTGAAGCTTTCTTT. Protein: CASSIGSGEAFF.

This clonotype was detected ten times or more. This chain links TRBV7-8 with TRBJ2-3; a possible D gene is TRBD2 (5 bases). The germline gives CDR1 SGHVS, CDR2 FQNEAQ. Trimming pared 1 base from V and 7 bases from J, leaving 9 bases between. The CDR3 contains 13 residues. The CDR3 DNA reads TGTGCCAGCAGCTTAGACCGGGGTTATACGCAGTATTTT. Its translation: CASSLDRGYTQYF.

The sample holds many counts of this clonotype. The CDR3, as DNA: TGTGCCAGCAGCCAAGATTATCCCGGACAAGTCCTCACAGATACGCAGTATTTT. Residues: CASSQDYPGQVLTDTQYF. The V gene is TRBV3-1, the J gene TRBJ2-3, with D possibly matching TRBD1 (5 bases). Germline V gene sequence: CDR1 LGHDT, CDR2 YNNKEL (reference sequence). The CDR3 contains 18 residues. V lost 0 bases and J lost 2, with 18 bases in between.

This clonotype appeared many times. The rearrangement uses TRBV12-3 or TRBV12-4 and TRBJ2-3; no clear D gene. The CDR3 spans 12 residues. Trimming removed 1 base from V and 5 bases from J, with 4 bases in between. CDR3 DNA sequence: TGTGCCAGCAGTTTAGAGCTAGATACGCAGTATTTT. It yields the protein CASSLELDTQYF.

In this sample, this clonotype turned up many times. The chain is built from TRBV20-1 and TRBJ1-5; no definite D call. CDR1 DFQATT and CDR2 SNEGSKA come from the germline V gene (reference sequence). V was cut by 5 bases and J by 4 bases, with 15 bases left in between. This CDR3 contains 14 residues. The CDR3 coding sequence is TGCAGTGCTCCGGAGGCAGGAAGAAATCAGCCCCAGCATTTT. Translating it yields CSAPEAGRNQPQHF.

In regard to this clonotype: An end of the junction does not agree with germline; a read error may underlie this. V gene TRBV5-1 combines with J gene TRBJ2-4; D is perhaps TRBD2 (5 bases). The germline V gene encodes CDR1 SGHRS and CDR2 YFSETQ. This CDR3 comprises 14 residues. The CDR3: CASSLAGLKPEAHF. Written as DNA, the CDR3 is TGCGCCAGCAGCTTGGCGGGGTTAAAACCGGAGGCGCACTTC. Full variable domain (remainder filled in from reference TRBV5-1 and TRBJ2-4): KAGVTQTPRYLIKTRGQQVTLSCSPISGHRSVSWYQQTPGQGLQFLFEYFSETQRNKGNFPGRFSGRQFSNSRSEMNVSTLELGDSALYLCASSLAGLKPEAHFGAGTRLSVL.